This T cell receptor beta chain was sequenced in a study of blood T cells in healthy people across ages. Regarding the study as a whole: The unknown donor CMV status may have confounded expanded clonotype changes. TCR beta diversity per million T cells fell roughly linearly with age.

Alongside a J-beta primer mix, a sample-barcoded 5' primer served in a second PCR lasting roughly 6 to 12 cycles. Each cDNA was tagged by a template-switch adaptor containing 12 random nucleotides. A single record per CDR3 protein comes from TCRdb applying MiXCR to the 5' RACE reads. This table holds about a million distinct CDR3 sequences, approximately 50% found once. There were at least 5.5 micrograms of total RNA extracted from every sample. To note about this clonotype: The target antigen is unknown.

Deletions cut 1 base from V and 4 bases from J, with 13 bases between. CDR1 and CDR2 (germline): SGHVS, FQNEAQ. The CDR3 has 15 amino acids. The rearrangement uses TRBV7-8 and TRBJ1-2, with D unclear. This receptor was taken from a woman aged 55-69 years in good health. Sequencing was carried out using blood. CDR3 nucleotide sequence: TGTGCCAGCAGCTTAGACACGGGAAACGCCTATGGCTACACCTTC. Translated, it gives CASSLDTGNAYGYTF.